This T cell receptor beta chain was documented in a study of blood T cell repertoires in COVID-19. CDR1 is KGHDR and CDR2 is SFDVKD in the germline V gene. V was shortened by 5 bases and J by 0 bases, with 31 bases between the two germline ends. This CDR3 has 23 amino acids. Here immunoSEQ multiplex PCR was the method, and the copy in TCRdb shows in-frame clones only, minus some. This repertoire shows fewer than 400,000 clones, 89% found once; its top ten account for less than 2%. The TCR sequence derives from a woman under 40 with COVID-19, enrolled during active disease. Sequences were obtained from peripheral blood. The J gene is TRBJ1-6, the V gene TRBV24-1, with TRBD1 as a possible D gene (5 bases). The CDR3 region is CATSGPLRTFPHITSSYNSPLHF. CDR3 in DNA: TGTGCCACCAGTGGACCCTTGAGGACATTTCCTCACATCACAAGCTCCTATAATTCACCCCTCCACTTT.